This T cell receptor (beta chain) was sequenced for a study of blood T cell repertoires in COVID-19. The V gene's germline CDR1 is MNHEY and CDR2 SVGEGT. V trimming: 5 bases; J trimming: 7 bases; junction bases outside the gene matches: 16. The CDR3 runs 16 residues. Sequencing was performed with immunoSEQ multiplex PCR; in TCRdb, only in-frame clones are kept and a portion is missing. The sample includes about 190,000 clones, about 83% of them seen just once. The TCR comes from a middle-aged man with acute COVID-19. The chain employs TRBV6-2 or TRBV6-3 and TRBJ2-7; TRBD2 matches 8 bases. Sequenced sample: PBMCs or T cells enriched from blood (not recorded which). The CDR3 DNA follows: TGTGCCAGCAGTGGCCTCGGGGGCGGGAGGTCTTGGGAGCAGTACTTC. It is translated as CASSGLGGGRSWEQYF.